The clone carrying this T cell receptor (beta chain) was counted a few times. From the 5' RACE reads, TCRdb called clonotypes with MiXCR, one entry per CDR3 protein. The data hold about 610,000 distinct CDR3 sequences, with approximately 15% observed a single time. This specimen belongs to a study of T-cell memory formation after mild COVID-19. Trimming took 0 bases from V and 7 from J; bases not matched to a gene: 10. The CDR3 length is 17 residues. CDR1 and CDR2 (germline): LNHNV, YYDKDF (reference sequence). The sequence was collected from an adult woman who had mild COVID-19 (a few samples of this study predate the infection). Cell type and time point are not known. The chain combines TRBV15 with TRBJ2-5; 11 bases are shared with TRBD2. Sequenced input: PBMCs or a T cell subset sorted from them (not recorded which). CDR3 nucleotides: TGTGCCACCAGCAGAGATCTTGTTGAGACTAGCGGGGTGACCCAGTACTTC. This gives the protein CATSRDLVETSGVTQYF.